Following are 20 T cell receptor beta chains from one sample sequenced in a study of blood T cell repertoires in COVID-19. Using immunoSEQ multiplex PCR, the repertoire was profiled, and TCRdb retains in-frame clones only, with some absent. The table lists about 180,000 clones, 80% to 90% of them singletons. Input material: peripheral blood. These receptor sequences come from a man aged 50-59 years with active or convalescent COVID-19.

The chain joins TRBV5-4 to TRBJ2-2; 8 bases line up with TRBD2. The trim removed 1 base at V and 0 bases at J, leaving 11 bases unmatched. The CDR3 has 19 residues. Germline assignment: CDR1 SGHNT and CDR2 YYREEE (reference sequence). CDR3 sequence: CASSLPGRAGGTNTGELFF. CDR3 nucleotides: TGTGCCAGCAGCTTGCCGGGGCGGGCGGGAGGAACGAACACCGGGGAGCTGTTTTTT.

The gene calls are TRBV6-6 and TRBJ1-3; the D gene is possibly TRBD1 (5 bases). Trimming took 2 bases from V and 0 from J, leaving 11 bases between them. The CDR3 extends over 16 amino acids. The germline V gene has CDR1 MNHNY and CDR2 SVGAGI (reference sequence). The CDR3 sequence: CASSYGREFSGNTIYF. The CDR3 nucleotides are TGTGCCAGCAGTTACGGCAGGGAATTCTCTGGAAACACCATATATTTT.

This clone has at least ten counts. The V call is TRBV6-2 or TRBV6-3, the J call TRBJ2-2, with D perhaps TRBD2 (5 bases). V lost 2 bases and J 4 bases, leaving 17 bases between the germline ends. Germline assignment: CDR1 MNHEY and CDR2 SVGEGT. The CDR3 totals 17 residues. For the CDR3, the DNA is TGTGCCAGCAGTTACCCCACATGGACTGAAGTCACCGGGGAGCTGTTTTTT. As protein: CASSYPTWTEVTGELFF.

CDR3 coding DNA: TGTGCCAGCAGCTTTGGGGGGGGCACTGAAGCTTTCTTT. It encodes CASSFGGGTEAFF. This chain joins TRBV7-2 and TRBJ1-1, with TRBD1 as a possible D gene (5 bases). V lost 3 bases to trimming and J lost 4 bases, with 9 bases between them. The length of the CDR3 is 13 residues. In germline, CDR1 is SGHTA, CDR2 FQGNSA.

The CDR3 is CASSYRLAGEAGELFF. Written as DNA, the CDR3 is TGTGCCAGCAGCTACCGACTAGCGGGGGAGGCCGGGGAGCTGTTTTTT. The chain has TRBV3-1 (or the pseudogene TRBV3-2) and TRBJ2-2, with 12 positions matching TRBD2. Trimming cost V 5 bases and J 6 bases; bases outside gene matches: 7. The length of the CDR3 is 16 residues. Germline CDR1 is LGHDT and CDR2 is YNNKEL (reference sequence).

The V gene is TRBV6-5, the J gene TRBJ2-1; 12 bases fit TRBD2. From germline, CDR1 is MNHEY and CDR2 SVGAGI. The ends lost 10 bases at V and 6 bases at J; junction bases unmatched: 7. CDR3 size: 14 residues. CDR3 coding DNA: TGTGCCACTTTACTAGCGGGAGGCGGCAATGAGCAGTTCTTC. Translating it yields CATLLAGGGNEQFF.

This chain uses TRBV19 with TRBJ1-5, with TRBD1 as a possible D gene (5 bases). From germline, CDR1 is LNHDA and CDR2 SQIVND (reference sequence). Trimming left V 7 bases short and J 2 bases short, with 18 bases between. There are 16 residues in the CDR3. In nucleotides, the CDR3 is TGTGCCAGTACGCGAGGGACTGGAGCTGGCAATCAGCCCCAGCATTTT. It is translated as CASTRGTGAGNQPQHF.

The rearrangement joins TRBV25-1 to TRBJ1-2; D may be TRBD1 (6 bases). The germline V gene has CDR1 MGHDK and CDR2 SYGVNS. Trimming stripped 3 bases from V and 8 bases from J, with 19 bases between. The CDR3 loop spans 15 amino acids. The CDR3 protein is CASSEGGGRILGYTF. The DNA for the CDR3 is TGTGCCAGCAGTGAGGGAGGGGGGCGGATTTTAGGCTACACCTTC.

This clone was counted a single time. This chain connects TRBV28 to TRBJ1-3; D unclear. There are 11 residues in the CDR3. Trimming shortened V by 8 bases and J by 4 bases, and 6 bases separated the two germline ends. CDR1 and CDR2 (germline): MDHEN, SYDVKM. The CDR3 reads CASLQGNTIYF. The CDR3 DNA reads TGTGCCAGCTTACAGGGAAACACCATATATTTT.

The chain employs TRBV29-1 and TRBJ2-2; the match to TRBD1 covers 10 bases. The germline V gene has CDR1 SQVTM and CDR2 ANQGSEA. V lost 8 bases to trimming and J lost 1 base; unmatched junction nucleotides: 4. This CDR3 spans 14 amino acids. For the CDR3, the DNA is TGCAGCTCTAGGACAGGGGGGAACACCGGGGAGCTGTTTTTT. Protein product: CSSRTGGNTGELFF.

J is TRBJ1-6 and V is TRBV29-1; 8 bases fit TRBD1. The length of the CDR3 is 12 residues. V lost 6 bases and J lost 9; bases outside the gene matches: 4. Germline values: CDR1 SQVTM, CDR2 ANQGSEA. The CDR3 loop reads CSVLDRGSPLHF. The CDR3 DNA follows: TGCAGCGTCCTAGACAGGGGTTCACCCCTCCACTTT.

V is TRBV27 and J is TRBJ1-2; 7 nucleotides align to TRBD1. The V gene's germline CDR1 is MNHEY and CDR2 SMNVEV (reference sequence). The CDR3 is made up of 19 amino acids. Trimming at V came to 2 bases and at J to 3 bases, leaving 18 bases not matched to a gene. This CDR3 is CASSLPRSVTGEGYYGYTF. CDR3 in DNA: TGTGCCAGCAGTTTACCCCGTTCTGTAACAGGGGAAGGGTACTATGGCTACACCTTC.

V gene TRBV6-5 combines with J gene TRBJ2-1; TRBD2 agrees at 8 bases. This CDR3 comprises 14 residues. Germline V gene sequence: CDR1 MNHEY, CDR2 SVGAGI. J was trimmed by 4 bases and V by 5 bases; bases with no gene match: 4. The DNA for the CDR3 is TGTGCCAGCAGTAAAAGCGGGGGATACAATGAGCAGTTCTTC. Residues: CASSKSGGYNEQFF.

The chain recombines TRBV10-3 with TRBJ2-2, with D maybe TRBD1 (5 bases). CDR1 and CDR2 (germline): ENHRY, SYGVKD. This CDR3 has 12 amino acids. V dropped 11 bases and J dropped 8 bases, with 15 bases sitting between them. DNA of the CDR3: TGTGCCGGACGCCTTCCAGGGGGGGAGCTGTTTTTT. It codes for CAGRLPGGELFF.

This rearrangement joins TRBV2 to TRBJ1-5; the match to TRBD1 covers 9 bases. This CDR3 is 16 amino acids long. With V trimmed by 6 bases and J by 6 bases, 12 bases remained unmatched. The V gene's germline CDR1 is SNHLY and CDR2 FYNNEI. The CDR3 loop reads CASRDAGTGLGQPQHF. The CDR3 DNA follows: TGTGCCAGCAGAGACGCCGGGACAGGGTTGGGTCAGCCCCAGCATTTT.

The sample holds one count of this clone. CDR3 sequence: CASSVTGVGANVLTF. CDR3 bases: TGTGCCAGCAGTGTGACAGGGGTCGGGGCCAACGTCCTGACTTTC. This chain links TRBV27 with TRBJ2-6; TRBD1 matches at 8 bases. V gave up 5 bases and J gave up 4 bases; unmatched junction bases: 4. The germline gives CDR1 MNHEY, CDR2 SMNVEV (reference sequence). The length of the CDR3 is 15 residues.

The chain carries TRBV28 and TRBJ2-1; 10 bases agree with TRBD2. Trimming at V came to 6 bases and at J to 4 bases, leaving 15 bases not matched to a gene. CDR1 is MDHEN, CDR2 SYDVKM, per germline. There are 18 residues in the CDR3. CDR3 sequence reads: CASRGAGASGRGYNEQFF. CDR3 nucleotides: TGTGCCAGCAGGGGGGCTGGGGCTAGCGGGAGAGGGTACAATGAGCAGTTCTTC.

This clone was counted at least ten times. The chain combines TRBV6-6 with TRBJ2-7; 10 nucleotides align to TRBD1. Germline V gene lookup returns CDR1 MNHNY and CDR2 SVGAGI (reference sequence). The CDR3 totals 15 residues. Trimming removed 5 bases from V and 2 bases from J; junction bases left unmatched: 6. The CDR3 sequence: CASSPRQGAAYEQYF. CDR3 DNA sequence: TGTGCCAGCAGTCCTCGACAGGGGGCCGCCTACGAGCAGTACTTC.

Details on this clone: Other DNA sequences in the sample encode the same CDR3. The chain employs TRBV7-2 and TRBJ2-2; unclear D gene. Germline CDR1 is SGHTA and CDR2 is FQGNSA. Deletions cut 0 bases from V and 6 bases from J, with 5 bases between. This CDR3 has 13 amino acids. The CDR3 nucleotides are TGTGCCAGCAGCTTAGCTGGGCCCGGGGAGCTGTTTTTT. Translation gives CASSLAGPGELFF.

V is TRBV27 and J is TRBJ1-2; a possible D gene is TRBD1 (5 bases). Per germline, CDR1 MNHEY and CDR2 SMNVEV (reference sequence). The germline V and J ends were trimmed by 0 bases and 7 bases, with 6 bases remaining between them. This CDR3 region has 12 residues. Here the CDR3 reads CASSLSGVGYTF. CDR3 DNA: TGTGCCAGCAGTTTATCAGGGGTTGGCTACACCTTC.